This entry is about one T cell receptor beta chain. This specimen belongs to a study of blood T cell repertoires in COVID-19. Overall study: Researchers got acute and convalescent COVID-19 samples from the United States, Italy and Spain.

The authors' processing: Amplification with reference gene primers provided the estimates of nucleated cell counts. Some clones are missing from TCRdb's copy, which holds only in-frame ones; the method was immunoSEQ multiplex PCR. V, J and clone size are those of that table, while D and trimming were read from the DNA. The sample carries approximately 670,000 clones, 85% to 90% recorded once. Germline CDR1 and CDR2: KGHDR and SFDVKD. This CDR3 has 15 amino acids. V dropped 5 bases and J dropped 0 bases, with 12 bases sitting between them. The chain employs TRBV24-1 and TRBJ2-5; D may be TRBD2 (5 bases). Sequences were obtained from peripheral blood. The TCR comes from a woman in her late teens or twenties with acute or convalescent COVID-19. The CDR3 reads CATSVVRGYQETQYF. The DNA of the CDR3 is TGTGCCACCAGTGTCGTTCGAGGGTACCAAGAGACCCAGTACTTC.